One sample yielded the 5 T cell receptor beta chains listed below, sequenced in a study of T cells expressing NK-cell markers. Using the 5' RACE reads, TCRdb records one entry per CDR3 protein without DNA. The sample table sets out about 380,000 distinct CDR3 sequences. Material: blood T cells: a sorted CD56 or NKG2C T cell subset, CD4+ or CD8+ T cells, or bulk PBMC T cells (not recorded which). These receptors all stem from a man aged 18-69 years in good health.

J is TRBJ2-3 and V is TRBV20-1; the TCRdb call, TRBD1, lacks DNA for checking. Germline V CDR1 and CDR2: DFQATT, SNEGSKA (reference sequence). The CDR3 contains 18 residues. The CDR3: CRSSPGTPGGTSTDTQYF.

This rearrangement joins TRBV6-1 to TRBJ2-2; TCRdb selects TRBD1, and the lack of DNA leaves this call unchecked. Germline CDR1 and CDR2: MNHNS and SASEGT. This CDR3 is built from 14 residues. The chain's CDR3 is CASSGSGQGEELFF.

The chain couples TRBV6-5 to TRBJ1-2. The CDR3 extends over 12 amino acids. Germline V gene data show CDR1 as MNHEY and CDR2 as SVGAGI. The chain's CDR3 is CASSKGDYGYTF.

J is TRBJ1-1 and V is TRBV6-5. Germline CDR1 reads MNHEY; CDR2 reads SVGAGI. The CDR3 has 16 residues. The chain's CDR3 is CASLPRRRSTEGEAFF.

The genes are TRBV5-4 and TRBJ1-2; the D call from TCRdb, TRBD1, cannot be confirmed without DNA. In germline, CDR1 is SGHNT, CDR2 YYREEE (reference sequence). The CDR3 totals 14 residues. The CDR3: CASSFPDPRDGYTF.